This T cell receptor beta chain derives from a study of blood T cell repertoires in COVID-19. TCRdb's copy holds only in-frame clones and misses some; the assay was immunoSEQ multiplex PCR. Of 70,000 to 100,000 clones listed, over 70% were seen once; the top ten hold around 4%. CDR1 is LGHNA, CDR2 YSLEER, per germline. V lost 1 base and J lost 8, with 8 bases in between. The CDR3 is 13 amino acids. The V gene is TRBV4-3, the J gene TRBJ1-4; no reliable D call. The sample taken for sequencing was peripheral blood. This receptor was identified in a woman between 45 and 60 years old with acute or convalescent COVID-19. The CDR3 DNA reads as TGCGCCAGCAGCCAAGCCTTAGTGGAAAAACTGTTTTTT. Protein product: CASSQALVEKLFF.